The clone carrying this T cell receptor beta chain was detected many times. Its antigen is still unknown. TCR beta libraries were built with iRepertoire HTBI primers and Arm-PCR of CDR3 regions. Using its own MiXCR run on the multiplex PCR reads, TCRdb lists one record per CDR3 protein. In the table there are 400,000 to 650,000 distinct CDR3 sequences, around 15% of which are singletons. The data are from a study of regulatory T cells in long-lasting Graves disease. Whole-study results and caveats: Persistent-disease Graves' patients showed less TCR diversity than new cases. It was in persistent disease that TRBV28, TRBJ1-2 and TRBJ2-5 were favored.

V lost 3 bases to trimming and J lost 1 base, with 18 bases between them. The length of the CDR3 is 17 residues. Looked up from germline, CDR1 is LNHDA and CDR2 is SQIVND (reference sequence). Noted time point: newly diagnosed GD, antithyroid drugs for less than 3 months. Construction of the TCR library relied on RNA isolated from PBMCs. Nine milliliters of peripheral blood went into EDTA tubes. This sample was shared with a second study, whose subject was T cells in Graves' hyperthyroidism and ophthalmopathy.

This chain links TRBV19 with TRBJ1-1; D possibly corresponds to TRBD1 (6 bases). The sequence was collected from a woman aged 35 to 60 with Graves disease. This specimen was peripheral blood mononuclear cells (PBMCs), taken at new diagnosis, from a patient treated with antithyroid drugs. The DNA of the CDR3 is TGTGCCAGTAGTATCCGGGGGCCCAGCCTCGGGAACACTGAAGCTTTCTTT. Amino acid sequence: CASSIRGPSLGNTEAFF.